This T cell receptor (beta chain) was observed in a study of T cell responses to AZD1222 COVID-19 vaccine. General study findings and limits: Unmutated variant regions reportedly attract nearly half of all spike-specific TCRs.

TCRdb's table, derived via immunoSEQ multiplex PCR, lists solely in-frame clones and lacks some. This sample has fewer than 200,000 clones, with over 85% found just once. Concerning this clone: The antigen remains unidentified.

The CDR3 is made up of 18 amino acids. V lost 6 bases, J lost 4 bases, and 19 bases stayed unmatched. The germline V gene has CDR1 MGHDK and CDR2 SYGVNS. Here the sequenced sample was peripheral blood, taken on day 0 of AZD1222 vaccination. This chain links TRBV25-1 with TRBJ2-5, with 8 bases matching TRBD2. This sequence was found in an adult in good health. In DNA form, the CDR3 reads TGTGCCAGCAGAGCAGTATCGGCAGGGAGGCTAGCGGGAGAGACCCAGTACTTC. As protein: CASRAVSAGRLAGETQYF.